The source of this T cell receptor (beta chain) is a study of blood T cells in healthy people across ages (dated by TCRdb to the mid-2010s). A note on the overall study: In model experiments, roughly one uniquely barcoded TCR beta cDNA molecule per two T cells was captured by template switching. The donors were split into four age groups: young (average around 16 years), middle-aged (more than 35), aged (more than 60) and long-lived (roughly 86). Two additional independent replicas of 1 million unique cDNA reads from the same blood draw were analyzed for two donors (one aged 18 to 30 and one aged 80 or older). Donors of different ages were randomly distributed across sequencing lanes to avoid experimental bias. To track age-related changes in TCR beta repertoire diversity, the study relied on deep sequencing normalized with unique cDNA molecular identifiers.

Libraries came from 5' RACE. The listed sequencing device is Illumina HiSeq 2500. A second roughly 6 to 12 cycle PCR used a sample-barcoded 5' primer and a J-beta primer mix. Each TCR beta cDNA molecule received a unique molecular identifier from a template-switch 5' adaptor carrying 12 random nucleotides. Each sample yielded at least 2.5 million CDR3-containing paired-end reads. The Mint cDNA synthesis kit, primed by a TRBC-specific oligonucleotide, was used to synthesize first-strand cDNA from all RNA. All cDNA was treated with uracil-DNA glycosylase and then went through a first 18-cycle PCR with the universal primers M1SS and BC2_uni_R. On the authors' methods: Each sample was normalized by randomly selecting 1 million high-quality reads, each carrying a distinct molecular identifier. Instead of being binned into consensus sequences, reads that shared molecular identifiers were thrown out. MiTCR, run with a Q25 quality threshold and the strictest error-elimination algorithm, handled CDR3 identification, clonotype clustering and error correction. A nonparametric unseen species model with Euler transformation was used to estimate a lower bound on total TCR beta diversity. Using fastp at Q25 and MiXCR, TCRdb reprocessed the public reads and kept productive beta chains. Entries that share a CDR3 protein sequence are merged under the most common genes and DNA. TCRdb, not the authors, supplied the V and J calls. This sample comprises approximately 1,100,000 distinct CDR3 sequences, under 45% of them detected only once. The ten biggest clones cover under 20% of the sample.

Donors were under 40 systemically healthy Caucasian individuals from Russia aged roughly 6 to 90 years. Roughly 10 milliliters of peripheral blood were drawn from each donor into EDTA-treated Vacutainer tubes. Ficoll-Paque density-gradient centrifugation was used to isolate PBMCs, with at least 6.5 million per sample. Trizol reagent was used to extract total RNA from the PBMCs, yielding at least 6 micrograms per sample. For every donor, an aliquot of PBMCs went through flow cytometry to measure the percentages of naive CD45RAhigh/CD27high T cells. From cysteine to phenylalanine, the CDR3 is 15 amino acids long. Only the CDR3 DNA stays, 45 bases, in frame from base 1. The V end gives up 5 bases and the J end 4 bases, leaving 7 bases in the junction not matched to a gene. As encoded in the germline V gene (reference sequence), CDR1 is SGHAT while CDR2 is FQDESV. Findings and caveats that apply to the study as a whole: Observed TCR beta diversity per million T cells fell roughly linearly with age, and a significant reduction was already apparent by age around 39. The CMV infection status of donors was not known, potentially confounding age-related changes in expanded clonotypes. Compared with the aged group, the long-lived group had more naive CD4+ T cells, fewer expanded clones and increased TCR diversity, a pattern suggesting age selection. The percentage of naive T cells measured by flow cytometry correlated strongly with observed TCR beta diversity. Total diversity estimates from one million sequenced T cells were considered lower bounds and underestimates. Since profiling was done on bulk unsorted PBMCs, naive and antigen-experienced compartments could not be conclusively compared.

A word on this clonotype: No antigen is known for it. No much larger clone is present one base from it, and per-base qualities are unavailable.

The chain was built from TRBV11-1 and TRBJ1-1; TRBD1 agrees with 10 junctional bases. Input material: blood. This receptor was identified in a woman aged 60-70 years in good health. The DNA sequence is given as TGTGCCAGCAGCAAGGACAGGGGGGATCGCACTGAAGCTTTCTTT. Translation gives CASSKDRGDRTEAFF.